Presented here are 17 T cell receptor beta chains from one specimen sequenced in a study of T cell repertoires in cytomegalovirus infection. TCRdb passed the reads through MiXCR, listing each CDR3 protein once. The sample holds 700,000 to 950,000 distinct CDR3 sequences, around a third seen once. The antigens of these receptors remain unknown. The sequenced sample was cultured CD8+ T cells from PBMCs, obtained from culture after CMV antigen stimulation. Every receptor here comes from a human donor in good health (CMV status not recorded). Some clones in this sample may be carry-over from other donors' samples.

CDR3 DNA sequence: TGTGCCAGCAGCTTAGTTCCAGGCGGCGGGGATGGCTACACCTTC. Its protein product is CASSLVPGGGDGYTF. J is TRBJ1-2 and V is TRBV7-6; no definite D call. Germline values: CDR1 SGHVS, CDR2 FNYEAQ. V lost 1 base to trimming and J lost 6 bases, with 15 bases between them. The CDR3 runs to 15 residues.

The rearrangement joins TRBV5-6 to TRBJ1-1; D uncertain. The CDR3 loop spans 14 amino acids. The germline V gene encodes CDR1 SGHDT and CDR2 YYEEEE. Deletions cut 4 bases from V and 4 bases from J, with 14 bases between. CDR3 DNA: TGTGCCAGCAGCCAGACTATCCCGAGCACTGAAGCTTTCTTT. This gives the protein CASSQTIPSTEAFF.

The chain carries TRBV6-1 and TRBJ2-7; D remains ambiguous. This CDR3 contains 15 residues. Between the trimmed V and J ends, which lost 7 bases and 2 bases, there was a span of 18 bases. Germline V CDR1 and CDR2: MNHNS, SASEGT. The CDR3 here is CASTQPQSSPYEQYF. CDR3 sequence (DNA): TGTGCCAGCACCCAGCCACAGTCCTCTCCCTACGAGCAGTACTTC.

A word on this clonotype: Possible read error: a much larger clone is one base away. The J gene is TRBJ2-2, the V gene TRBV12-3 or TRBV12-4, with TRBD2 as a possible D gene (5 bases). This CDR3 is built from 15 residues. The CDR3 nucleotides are TGTGTCAGCAGCTCGGGAAACCGGAACACCGGGGAGCTGTTTTTT. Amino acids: CVSSSGNRNTGELFF.

The CDR3 nucleotides read TGTGCCAGCAGTTTATCGCCAGGGCAACGGGGCTACACCTTC. It translates to CASSLSPGQRGYTF. The rearrangement uses TRBV27 and TRBJ1-2; TRBD1 is a possible D gene (5 bases). CDR1 is MNHEY, CDR2 SMNVEV, per germline (reference sequence). The CDR3 sequence is 14 residues long. V was pared by 0 bases and J by 8 bases, with 13 bases between.

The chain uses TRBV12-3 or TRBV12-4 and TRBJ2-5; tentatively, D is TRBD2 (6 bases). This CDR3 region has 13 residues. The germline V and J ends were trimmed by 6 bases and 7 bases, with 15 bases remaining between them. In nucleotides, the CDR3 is TGTGCCAGCAGCCCTGATATGGGGGGGACCCAGTACTTC. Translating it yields CASSPDMGGTQYF.

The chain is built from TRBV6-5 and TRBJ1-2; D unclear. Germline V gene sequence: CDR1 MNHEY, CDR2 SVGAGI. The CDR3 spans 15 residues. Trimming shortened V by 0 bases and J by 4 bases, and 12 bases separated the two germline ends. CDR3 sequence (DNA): TGTGCCAGCAGTTACTCGACGGGCCAGTTCTATGGCTACACCTTC. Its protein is CASSYSTGQFYGYTF.

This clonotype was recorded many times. CDR3 in DNA: TGTGCCAGCAGTCCAGGGACAAGCAATCAGCCCCAGCATTTT. It yields the protein CASSPGTSNQPQHF. The rearrangement joins TRBV27 to TRBJ1-5, with D possibly being TRBD1 (6 bases). The V end was cut by 5 bases, the J end by 1 base, with 9 bases between. The CDR3 has 14 amino acids. Germline V gives CDR1 MNHEY, CDR2 SMNVEV (reference sequence).

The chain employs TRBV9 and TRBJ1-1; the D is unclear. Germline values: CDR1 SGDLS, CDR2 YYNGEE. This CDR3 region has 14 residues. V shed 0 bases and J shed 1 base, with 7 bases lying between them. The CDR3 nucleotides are TGTGCCAGCAGCGTAGACGGAGGGAACACTGAAGCTTTCTTT. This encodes CASSVDGGNTEAFF.

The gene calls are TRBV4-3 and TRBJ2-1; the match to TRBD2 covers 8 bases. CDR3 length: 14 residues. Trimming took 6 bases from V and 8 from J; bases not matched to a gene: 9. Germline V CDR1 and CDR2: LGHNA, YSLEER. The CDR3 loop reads CASRYAGGADEQFF. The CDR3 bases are TGCGCCAGCAGGTACGCCGGGGGGGCGGATGAGCAGTTCTTC.

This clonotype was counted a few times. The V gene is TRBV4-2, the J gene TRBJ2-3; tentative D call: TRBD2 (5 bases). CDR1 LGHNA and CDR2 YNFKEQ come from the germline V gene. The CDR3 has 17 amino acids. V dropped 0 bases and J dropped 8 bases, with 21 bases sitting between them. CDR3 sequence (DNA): TGTGCCAGCAGCCAAGATTTGCCTAGCAATCCTTATTCTACGCAGTATTTT. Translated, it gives CASSQDLPSNPYSTQYF.

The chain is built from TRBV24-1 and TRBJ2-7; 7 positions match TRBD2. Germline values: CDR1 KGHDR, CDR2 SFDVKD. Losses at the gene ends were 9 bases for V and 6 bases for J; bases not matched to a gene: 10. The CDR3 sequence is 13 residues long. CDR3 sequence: CATPGEGDSEQYV. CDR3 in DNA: TGTGCCACCCCCGGGGAGGGCGATAGCGAGCAGTACGTC.

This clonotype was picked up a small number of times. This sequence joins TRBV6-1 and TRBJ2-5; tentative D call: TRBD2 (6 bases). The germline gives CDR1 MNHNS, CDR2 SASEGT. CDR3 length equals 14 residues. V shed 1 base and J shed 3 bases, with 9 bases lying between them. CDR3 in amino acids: CASSEVWGEETQYF. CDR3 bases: TGTGCCAGCAGTGAAGTTTGGGGGGAAGAGACCCAGTACTTC.

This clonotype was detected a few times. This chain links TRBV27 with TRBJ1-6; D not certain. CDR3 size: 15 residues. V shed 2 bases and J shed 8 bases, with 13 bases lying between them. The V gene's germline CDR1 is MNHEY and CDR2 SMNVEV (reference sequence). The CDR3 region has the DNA TGTGCCAGCAGTTTAAGAGGGTTCAACGATTCACCCCTCCACTTT. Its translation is CASSLRGFNDSPLHF.

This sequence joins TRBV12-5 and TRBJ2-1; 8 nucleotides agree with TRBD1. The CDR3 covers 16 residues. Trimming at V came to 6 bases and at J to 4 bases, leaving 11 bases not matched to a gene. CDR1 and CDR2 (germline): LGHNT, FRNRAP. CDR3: CASGAGTGSLYNEQFF. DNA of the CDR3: TGTGCTAGTGGCGCCGGGACAGGTAGCCTTTACAATGAGCAGTTCTTC.

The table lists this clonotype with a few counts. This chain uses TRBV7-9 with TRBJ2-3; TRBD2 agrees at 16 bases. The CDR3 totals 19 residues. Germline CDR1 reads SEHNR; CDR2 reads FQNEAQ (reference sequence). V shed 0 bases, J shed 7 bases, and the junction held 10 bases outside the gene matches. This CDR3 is CASSLAELGLAGGLYTQYF. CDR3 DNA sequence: TGTGCCAGCAGCTTAGCGGAGTTGGGACTAGCGGGGGGGCTTTATACGCAGTATTTT.

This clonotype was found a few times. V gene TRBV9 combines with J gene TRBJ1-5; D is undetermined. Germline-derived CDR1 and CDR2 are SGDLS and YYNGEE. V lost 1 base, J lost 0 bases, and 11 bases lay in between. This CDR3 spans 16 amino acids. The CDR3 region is CASSVRRRSSNQPQHF. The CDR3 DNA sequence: TGTGCCAGCAGCGTAAGGAGACGTTCTAGCAATCAGCCCCAGCATTTT.